This TCR beta chain was retrieved from a study of identical twins (dated by TCRdb to the mid-2010s). Study-level background: To test whether fetal clonotypes persist, this study deep-sequenced TCR alpha and beta repertoires from monozygotic twins, from unrelated adults of various ages, and from cord blood. Replicate twin experiments were performed at different times using different library preparation protocols to rule out contamination. What the study reported, not specific to this receptor: Fewer insertions were carried by abundant cord blood beta clonotypes, a similar but weaker trend appeared in young adult naive repertoires, and no such trend appeared in memory repertoires. Compared with coincidental sharing between unrelated individuals, an excess of low generation-probability sequences was observed among out-of-frame TCR alpha sequences shared between twins. In monozygotic twins, out-of-frame TCR alpha sharing was systematically underestimated by recombination models, although the models agreed with sharing between unrelated individuals. In beta out-of-frame sequences, excess twin sharing was weaker, because having fewer shared sequences lowered the signal-to-noise ratio. Zero-insertion analyses could be partly confounded by invariant T cells such as MAIT and iNKT, although diverse VJ usage argued against such confounding for most clonotypes. Because the same donors could not be followed over many years, the conclusions relied on cross-sectional statistical analysis.

This clonotype was seen a handful of times. Its cognate antigen has yet to be identified. Per-base qualities were not stored, and no clone one base away is much larger. Every donor in the study was a healthy Caucasian. Three pairs of female monozygotic twins, all aged roughly 18 to 30 years, were included in the twin cohort. Peripheral blood mononuclear cells were used as the source from which RNA for TCR libraries was isolated. The protocol used for the library was 5' RACE. Sequencing used an Illumina HiSeq 2000. A universal primer binding site was introduced by template switching, and a unique molecular identifier was present in the final cDNA, enabling accurate counting of TCR cDNA molecules. First-strand cDNA for TCR alpha and beta chains was synthesized from specific primers in the conserved constant-segment region. To control for contamination, every cDNA library carried two barcodes: a SMART-Mk sample barcode plus Illumina barcodes. TruSeq adapter sequences and Illumina sample barcodes were added in two successive PCR steps. Sequencing of the TCR alpha and beta cDNA libraries was done on the Illumina HiSeq platform using custom primers. In the original analysis: MiGEC was used to process raw reads and extract unique molecular identifiers, and MiXCR was used to find CDR3 positions. For each individual, recombination models were inferred using an EM algorithm with the repgenHMM and IGoR tools. The analysis of shared clonotypes was done with the tcR package in R, with sharing normalized by the product of cloneset sizes. To study raw recombination free of thymic and clonal selection effects, out-of-frame nonproductive sequences were analyzed. Clones were called with MiXCR by TCRdb after fastp trimmed the public reads at Q25, and only in-frame beta chains were retained. Each CDR3 protein gets just one entry, which takes the most common genes and DNA from the rows behind it. The V and J calls and clone size are TCRdb's, not the authors'. Counted in this sample were hundreds of thousands of distinct CDR3 sequences; 15% to 20% of them appeared once. Around 12% of the sample lies in the top ten.

V and J are truncated by 5 bases and 5 bases respectively, leaving an intervening sequence of 10 bases. Sequences DFQATT (CDR1) and SNEGSKA (CDR2) are obtained from the germline V gene (reference sequence). From the cysteine through the phenylalanine, the CDR3 covers 12 amino acids. Only the CDR3 portion is preserved as DNA: 36 bases, with reading frame beginning at the first base. These data were also filed under a second study, of T cells expressing NK-cell markers. Reported in the second study: In sorted CD3+CD56+NKG2C+, CD3+CD56+NKG2C- and CD3+CD56-NKG2C+ T-cell subsets from eight donors, TCR beta-chain repertoires were profiled. Among the eight sequenced donors, seven were HCMV-seropositive and one was HCMV-seronegative. To restrict sorting to alphabetaTCR-expressing T cells, an anti-gammadeltaTCR antibody was added in several experiments. In roughly six donors, the dominant CD3+CD56+NKG2C+ clonotypes ranked among the top 10 CD8+ clonotypes, making up about 1.0-7.5% of CD8+ T cells. Those dominant clonotypes were again the most abundant among CD3+CD56-NKG2C+ cells in several donors, at roughly 28.3-65%. It remained unclear whether the expanded NKG2C-expressing T cell clones were specific for HCMV antigens. The eight sequenced donors were randomly selected healthy volunteers, three men and five women. To determine HCMV serostatus, a commercial ELISA kit was used to detect HCMV-specific IgG in serum. Bulk peripheral blood T-cell repertoires were additionally sequenced from unsorted PBMC for about six donors. MIGEC handled demultiplexing of the reads and grouping by UMI, while MiTCR was used to assemble and quantify clonotypes. To exclude erroneous sequences, only TCR cDNA sequences supported by at least two reads were retained. The tcR package was used for downstream repertoire analysis, and clonotypes were matched across fractions by CDR3 nucleotide sequence plus V segment. VDJmatch was used to annotate antigen specificity against VDJdb, with one amino acid substitution allowed in CDR3.

This clonotype was obtained from a woman aged 18 to 35 in good health. Input material: PBMCs. The rearrangement combines TRBV20-1 with TRBJ2-1; the D gene could be either TRBD1 or TRBD2, each agreeing at 5 bases. The nucleotide sequence reads as follows: TGCAGTGCTTCCGGGACCGACAATGAGCAGTTCTTC. Translation gives CSASGTDNEQFF.